This T cell receptor (beta chain) comes out of a study of blood T cell repertoires in COVID-19. Study summary: Sites in the United States, Italy and Spain provided acute and convalescent COVID-19 samples. PBMCs, B-cell-depleted T cells, or T cells were the source of the cDNA or gDNA that made up the material.

The CDR3 consists of 15 residues. J was trimmed by 4 bases and V by 4 bases; bases with no gene match: 10. Germline V gene lookup returns CDR1 LGHNA and CDR2 YNFKEQ. Authors' analysis steps: Using reference gene primer amplification, nucleated cell counts were estimated. Data came from immunoSEQ multiplex PCR; TCRdb stores just in-frame clones and leaves some out. That table gives V, J and clone size, and the DNA gave D and trimming. The sample has roughly 250,000 clones; 84% are singletons. Sequenced input: peripheral blood. This sequence originates from a man between 50 and 59 years old with acute or convalescent COVID-19. The chain couples TRBV4-2 to TRBJ2-7; 7 bases fit TRBD1. In nucleotides, the CDR3 is TGTGCCAGCAGCCGCATACTAGGGGGCTTTTACGAGCAGTACTTC. This gives the protein CASSRILGGFYEQYF.